Listed below are T cell receptor beta chains from one sample, sequenced in a study of Ad26.COV2.S vaccination and SARS-CoV-2 variants. Sequencing was performed with immunoSEQ multiplex PCR; in TCRdb, only in-frame clones are kept and a portion is missing. The sample records 400,000 to 450,000 clones, 90% being singletons. The material sequenced was peripheral blood, taken in a trial of Ad26.COV2.S vaccine versus placebo. These receptors came from a person aged 18 to 59 who received the Ad26.COV2.S COVID-19 vaccine or a placebo. Each CDR3 is given with its conserved first and last residue. D genes are given only for firm matches. Clone size appears in some rows only: once, few, many, or a class for an expanded clone.

J,size,V,D,CDR3,DNA
TRBJ2-1,NA,TRBV7-9,NA,CASSLAQGAHNEQFF,TGTGCCAGCAGCTTAGCACAGGGTGCCCACAATGAGCAGTTCTTC
TRBJ2-3,NA,TRBV2,NA,CASRNSTDTQYF,TGTGCCAGCAGAAACAGCACAGATACGCAGTATTTT
TRBJ2-3,NA,TRBV7-8,NA,CASSQGDSTDTQYF,TGTGCCAGCAGCCAGGGCGATAGCACAGATACGCAGTATTTT
TRBJ2-3,NA,TRBV27,NA,CASSFGGSDTQYF,TGTGCCAGCAGTTTCGGGGGATCAGATACGCAGTATTTT
TRBJ1-6,NA,TRBV10-3,NA,CAISDREDSPLHF,TGTGCCATCAGTGACAGGGAGGATTCACCCCTCCACTTT
TRBJ2-2,NA,TRBV28,TRBD2,CASNPYRGDTGELFF,TGTGCCAGCAATCCCTACCGGGGGGACACCGGGGAGCTGTTTTTT
TRBJ2-1,NA,TRBV21-1,NA,CASSGTSGPNKQFF,TGTGCCAGCAGCGGGACTAGCGGGCCGAATAAGCAGTTCTTC
TRBJ2-7,NA,TRBV7-2,TRBD2,CASSLVPGTSGRGDEQYF,TGTGCCAGCAGCTTAGTCCCAGGCACTAGCGGGAGGGGGGACGAGCAGTACTTC
TRBJ2-3,few,TRBV28,TRBD2,CASSLELAGDPTQYF,TGTGCCAGCAGTTTAGAACTAGCGGGAGACCCTACGCAGTATTTT
TRBJ2-1,NA,TRBV5-5,TRBD2,CASSLDSGRAVYNEQFF,TGTGCCAGCAGCTTGGATAGCGGGAGGGCCGTATACAATGAGCAGTTCTTC